This TCR beta chain was sequenced in a study of low-dose radiotherapy and immunotherapy resistance in tumors. About the study: Nivolumab was given to patients as a 240 mg flat dose every two weeks, and ipilimumab at 1 mg/kg every six weeks. Both were delivered intravenously.

This sample's time point: before trial treatment. Germline V gene data show CDR1 as DFQATT and CDR2 as SNEGSKA (reference sequence). Trimming stripped 5 bases from V and 4 bases from J, with 21 bases between. This CDR3 spans 16 amino acids. Gene-specific TRAV and TRBV primers were used for first-strand cDNA, covering alpha and beta chains. The TCRs were subjected to amplification over roughly 18 PCR cycles employing a constant-region primer in conjunction with a V-primer adapter. The mRNA which had been isolated was amplified by in vitro transcription. TCRdb recomputed calls from the reads with MiXCR, one row per CDR3 protein. Of 85,000 to 95,000 distinct CDR3 sequences in the sample, 9.4% were seen once. This clonotype showed up many times.

Here the sequenced sample was PBMCs, taken before treatment. The sequence was collected from a male donor with prostate cancer. The chain is built from TRBV20-1 and TRBJ2-1; D may be TRBD2 (7 bases). Here the CDR3 DNA reads TGCAGTGCTGGAACCGGGGGGCTAGCGGTGTACAATGAGCAGTTCTTC. Residues: CSAGTGGLAVYNEQFF.